These 18 T cell receptor beta chains share one sample of origin, sequenced in a study of early T cells in non-severe SARS-CoV-2 infection. MiXCR, applied by TCRdb to the 5' RACE reads, yields one record per CDR3 protein. The table has approximately 42,000 distinct CDR3 sequences, around 6.1% seen once; the top ten hold roughly 12%. Input material: whole blood. All receptors derive from an adult who was a healthcare worker with PCR-confirmed SARS-CoV-2 infection or an uninfected control (not recorded which).

The chain links TRBV10-3 to TRBJ2-7; TRBD1 matches 8 bases. Germline CDR1 and CDR2: ENHRY and SYGVKD. This CDR3 contains 12 residues. The V segment lost 4 bases and the J segment 6 bases; nucleotides outside the gene matches: 2. In DNA form, the CDR3 reads TGTGCCATCAGTGCACAGGGGGGCGAGCAGTACTTC. Translated, it gives CAISAQGGEQYF.

In its sample, this clonotype was seen a few times. The chain links TRBV4-1 to TRBJ2-7; 9 bases align to TRBD2. V was pared by 2 bases and J by 3 bases, with 2 bases of the junction left unmatched. This CDR3 has 14 residues. The V gene's germline CDR1 is MGHRA and CDR2 YSYEKL. The CDR3 reads CASSQQRGDYEQYF. In DNA form, the CDR3 reads TGCGCCAGCAGCCAACAGCGGGGGGACTACGAGCAGTACTTC.

At least ten counts were recorded for this clonotype. The rearrangement joins TRBV2 to TRBJ1-1; 11 nucleotides agree with TRBD1. The V gene end was trimmed by 4 bases and the J gene end by 3 bases; junction bases not matched to a gene: 1. The CDR3 extends over 14 amino acids. Germline CDR1 SNHLY, CDR2 FYNNEI. The CDR3 reads CASSAGQGDTEAFF. The CDR3 DNA is TGTGCCAGCAGTGCGGGACAGGGGGACACTGAAGCTTTCTTT.

Sample share makes this clonotype medium-sized. The chain carries TRBV7-9 and TRBJ2-1, with unresolved D. The germline CDR1 and CDR2 sequences are SEHNR and FQNEAQ (reference sequence). The CDR3 sequence is 12 residues long. V lost 4 bases, J lost 7 bases, and 8 bases lay in between. The CDR3 DNA sequence: TGTGCCAGCAGCTCCGGTTTAAATGAGCAGTTCTTC. The encoded protein is CASSSGLNEQFF.

At least ten counts were recorded for this clonotype. The CDR3 region is CASSIPFSNQPQHF. In DNA, the CDR3 is TGTGCCAGTAGTATTCCGTTCAGCAATCAGCCCCAGCATTTT. This chain links TRBV19 with TRBJ1-5; D unresolved. V lost 3 bases and J lost 1, with 7 bases in between. Germline lookup yields CDR1 LNHDA and CDR2 SQIVND (reference sequence). This CDR3 contains 14 residues.

In its sample, this clonotype was seen many times. J is TRBJ2-3 and V is TRBV20-1; TRBD2 matches at 7 bases. The trim removed 2 bases at V and 1 base at J, leaving 6 bases unmatched. Germline CDR1 and CDR2: DFQATT and SNEGSKA (reference sequence). This CDR3 contains 15 residues. The CDR3 loop reads CSARLTGLRTDTQYF. Here the CDR3 DNA reads TGCAGTGCTAGACTAACGGGACTACGCACAGATACGCAGTATTTT.

This clonotype was seen ten or more times. The chain has TRBV6-1 and TRBJ2-1; 11 nucleotides align to TRBD2. In germline, CDR1 is MNHNS, CDR2 SASEGT. V was clipped by 2 bases and J by 7 bases; unmatched bases: 4. CDR3 length: 15 amino acids. The CDR3 bases are TGTGCCAGCAGTGAATTTAGCGGGGGGGCAAATGAGCAGTTCTTC. Encoded protein: CASSEFSGGANEQFF.

V is TRBV5-1 and J is TRBJ2-5; D perhaps matches TRBD1 (6 bases). V shed 0 bases and J shed 1 base, with 7 bases lying between them. The CDR3 loop spans 14 amino acids. Germline assignment: CDR1 SGHRS and CDR2 YFSETQ. This chain's CDR3 is CASSLGTAQETQYF. In nucleotides, the CDR3 is TGCGCCAGCAGCTTGGGGACAGCCCAAGAGACCCAGTACTTC.

In regard to this clonotype: Just one base apart from a much larger clone, this may be a read error. The chain joins TRBV7-2 to TRBJ1-6, with a tentative D call TRBD1 (5 bases). Trimming removed 5 bases at V and 8 bases at J, with 13 bases between. Germline V CDR1 and CDR2: SGHTA, FQGNSA. The CDR3 has 14 residues. The CDR3 here is CASSVRGRDSPLHF. The CDR3 DNA reads TGTGCCAGCAGCGTACGGGGGAGGGATTCACCCCTCCACTTT.

This clonotype has ten or more counts. The rearrangement uses TRBV12-3 or TRBV12-4 and TRBJ2-1; 9 nucleotides match TRBD1. There are 15 residues in the CDR3. With V trimmed by 7 bases and J by 0 bases, 4 bases remained unmatched. The CDR3 sequence: CASNPGQGSYNEQFF. The CDR3 DNA reads TGTGCCAGCAACCCGGGACAGGGCTCCTACAATGAGCAGTTCTTC.

This clonotype was observed many times. This sequence joins TRBV20-1 and TRBJ2-1; TRBD2 matches 10 bases. V lost 0 bases to trimming and J lost 5 bases; unmatched junction nucleotides: 4. Germline V gene data show CDR1 as DFQATT and CDR2 as SNEGSKA (reference sequence). This CDR3 region has 15 residues. The CDR3 loop is CSARDSLAGDNEQFF. The CDR3 region has the DNA TGCAGTGCTAGAGATAGCCTAGCGGGGGACAATGAGCAGTTCTTC.

This clonotype was seen more than once but under ten times. The rearrangement uses TRBV27 and TRBJ2-6; weak D call: TRBD1 (5 bases). Germline CDR1 and CDR2: MNHEY and SMNVEV (reference sequence). Trimming took 3 bases from V and 6 from J, leaving 9 bases between them. This CDR3 is 14 amino acids long. The CDR3 region is CASSFRGKANVLTF. The CDR3 DNA sequence: TGTGCCAGCAGTTTTAGGGGCAAGGCCAACGTCCTGACTTTC.

This clonotype was found many times. The V call is TRBV11-2, the J call TRBJ2-2, with 8 nucleotides matching TRBD2. The CDR3 length is 17 residues. J lost 4 bases, V lost 1 base, and 8 bases had no gene match. Germline loops: CDR1 SGHAT, CDR2 FQNNGV. The CDR3 spells CASSLVALSGGTGELFF. CDR3 in DNA: TGTGCCAGCAGCTTAGTAGCCCTGAGCGGGGGCACCGGGGAGCTGTTTTTT. The complete variable domain, with remaining parts taken from reference TRBV11-2 and TRBJ2-2, reads EAGVAQSPRYKIIEKRQSVAFWCNPISGHATLYWYQQILGQGPKLLIQFQNNGVVDDSQLPKDRFSAERLKGVDSTLKIQPAKLEDSAVYLCASSLVALSGGTGELFFGEGSRLTVL.

This clonotype was observed at least ten times. Relative to the germline gene, one junction end is altered; a read error may explain this. This rearrangement joins TRBV3-1 to TRBJ1-1; a weak D match, TRBD1 (5 bases). There are 16 residues in the CDR3. Germline CDR1 and CDR2: LGHDT and YNNKEL (reference sequence). The DNA for the CDR3 is TGTGCCAGCAGCCAAGAGATATCGTCAGGGTCGGATGAAGTTTTCTTT. Its protein is CASSQEISSGSDEVFF.

A remark on this clonotype: At one end the junction does not follow the germline gene, possibly because of a read error. The chain carries TRBV7-9 and TRBJ1-2, with 7 bases identical to TRBD1. The germline gives CDR1 SEHNR, CDR2 FQNEAQ (reference sequence). CDR3 length: 13 residues. In DNA, the CDR3 is TGTGGCAGCAGCCGGACAGGCAACTATGGCTACACCTTC. Translation gives CGSSRTGNYGYTF. The full variable domain, its missing parts supplied by reference TRBV7-9 and TRBJ1-2, is DTGVSQNPRHKITKRGQNVTFRCDPISEHNRLYWYRQTLGQGPEFLTYFQNEAQLEKSRLLSDRFSAERPKGSFSTLEIQRTEQGDSAMYLCGSSRTGNYGYTFGSGTRLTVV.

The table lists this clonotype with a few counts. The chain uses TRBV2 and TRBJ2-7; D is ambiguous. The CDR3 consists of 12 residues. Germline V gene data show CDR1 as SNHLY and CDR2 as FYNNEI. V lost 6 bases and J 2 bases, leaving 8 bases between the germline ends. CDR3 protein: CASSTKTYEQYF. The CDR3 DNA reads as TGTGCCAGCAGCACAAAAACCTACGAGCAGTACTTC.

The table lists this clonotype with many counts. CDR3 DNA sequence: TGCGCCAGCAGCTTGAACACTGAAGCTTTCTTT. It encodes CASSLNTEAFF. The chain couples TRBV5-1 to TRBJ1-1, with unresolved D. With 1 base removed from V and 2 bases from J, the gap between germline ends came to 0 bases. This CDR3 has 11 residues. Germline CDR1 SGHRS, CDR2 YFSETQ.

This clonotype was recorded a few times. The rearrangement links TRBV6-5 to TRBJ1-6, with D hard to call. V shed 0 bases and J shed 3 bases, with 12 bases lying between them. Germline CDR1 and CDR2: MNHEY and SVGAGI. This CDR3 is 17 amino acids long. CDR3 protein: CASSYSGGSNYNSPLHF. CDR3 nucleotide sequence: TGTGCCAGCAGTTACTCGGGCGGTAGCAACTATAATTCACCCCTCCACTTT.